The subject of this entry is one TCR beta chain. Its antigen remains unidentified. This record belongs to a study of vaccination and CD4 T cells after COVID-19. Study context: Taking of post-vaccine samples occurred a median approximately 70 days after dose two (range 14 to 241).

Regarding treatment: roughly 11-day PBMC culture with coronavirus spike peptide pools or control peptides (ViraFEST assay). Peptide pool stimulation in ViraFEST expanded antigen-specific T cells, whose TCRs were then sequenced. An Oncomine TCR Beta short-read assay was used to sequence the DNA from cultured CD4+ T cells. TCRdb passed the PCR reads through MiXCR, listing each CDR3 protein once. The repertoire consists of around 15,000 distinct CDR3 sequences, with over 55% occurring once and the leading ten covering around 12%. V lost 0 bases to trimming and J lost 8 bases, with 6 bases between them. This CDR3 is 12 amino acids long. Per the germline V gene, CDR1 is SGHRS and CDR2 is YFSETQ.

What was sequenced was CD4+ T cells from blood, cultured in vitro. The J gene is TRBJ2-1, the V gene TRBV5-1, with a tentative D call TRBD2 (6 bases). The sequence was collected from a human donor who had recovered from COVID-19. In DNA, the CDR3 is TGCGCCAGCAGCTTGGCGGGGGATGAGCAGTTCTTC. Its protein product is CASSLAGDEQFF. Full variable domain (remainder filled in from reference TRBV5-1 and TRBJ2-1): KAGVTQTPRYLIKTRGQQVTLSCSPISGHRSVSWYQQTPGQGLQFLFEYFSETQRNKGNFPGRFSGRQFSNSRSEMNVSTLELGDSALYLCASSLAGDEQFFGPGTRLTVL.